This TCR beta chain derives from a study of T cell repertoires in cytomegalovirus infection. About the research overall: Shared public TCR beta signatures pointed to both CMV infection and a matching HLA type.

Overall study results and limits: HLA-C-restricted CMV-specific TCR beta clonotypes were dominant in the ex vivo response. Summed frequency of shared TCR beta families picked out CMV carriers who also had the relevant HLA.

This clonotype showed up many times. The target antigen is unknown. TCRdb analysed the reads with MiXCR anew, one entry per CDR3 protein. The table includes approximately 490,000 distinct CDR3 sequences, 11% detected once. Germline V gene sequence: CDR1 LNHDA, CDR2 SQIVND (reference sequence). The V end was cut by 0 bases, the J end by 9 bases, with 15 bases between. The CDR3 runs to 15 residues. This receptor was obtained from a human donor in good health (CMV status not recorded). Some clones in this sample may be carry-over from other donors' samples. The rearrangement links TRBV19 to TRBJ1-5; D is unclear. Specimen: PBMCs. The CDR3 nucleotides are TGTGCCAGTAGTATAGATCTGAGAGGCCCTTGGCCCCAGCATTTT. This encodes CASSIDLRGPWPQHF. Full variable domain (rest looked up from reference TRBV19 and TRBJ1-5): DGGITQSPKYLFRKEGQNVTLSCEQNLNHDAMYWYRQDPGQGLRLIYYSQIVNDFQKGDIAEGYSVSREKKESFPLTVTSAQKNPTAFYLCASSIDLRGPWPQHFGDGTRLSIL.